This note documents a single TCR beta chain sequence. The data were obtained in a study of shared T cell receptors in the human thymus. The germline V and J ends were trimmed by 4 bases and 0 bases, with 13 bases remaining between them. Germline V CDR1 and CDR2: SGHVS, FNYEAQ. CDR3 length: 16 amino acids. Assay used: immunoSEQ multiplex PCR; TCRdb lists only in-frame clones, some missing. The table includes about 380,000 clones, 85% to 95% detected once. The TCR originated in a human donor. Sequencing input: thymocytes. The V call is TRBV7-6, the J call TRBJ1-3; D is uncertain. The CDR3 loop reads CASSSEGSPSGNTIYF. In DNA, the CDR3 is TGTGCCAGCAGCTCGGAGGGCAGCCCCTCTGGAAACACCATATATTTT.